A selection of T cell receptor beta chains follows, all from one sample in a study of cytomegalovirus exposure and HLA in healthy donors. The data were produced by immunoSEQ multiplex PCR, yet TCRdb's version contains in-frame clones alone and is incomplete. The table shows 130,000 or so clones, with roughly 9% occurring only once. The sequencing sample was made of PBMCs. Receptors originate from a woman aged 40 to 50 in good health and CMV-seropositive. Both conserved end residues are part of each CDR3. Each record gives: clone size, V gene, J gene, D gene, CDR3 protein, CDR3 DNA. The D gene is left open where the match is weak. Not every row has a clone size; where given, it reads once, few, many or a size class.

>NA|TRBV29-1|TRBJ2-2|TRBD2
CSASEGAGVVSGELFF
TGCAGCGCCTCCGAAGGGGCGGGGGTCGTTTCCGGGGAGCTGTTTTTT
>NA|TRBV19|TRBJ2-3|TRBD2
CASSMTSGRLDTQYF
TGTGCCAGTAGTATGACTAGCGGTCGGTTGGATACGCAGTATTTT
>few|TRBV6-5|TRBJ1-5|TRBD1
CASSFFRDREQPQHF
TGTGCCAGCAGTTTCTTCCGGGACAGGGAGCAGCCCCAGCATTTT
>NA|TRBV13|TRBJ2-1|NA
CASSSLPSSSYNEQFF
TGTGCCAGCAGCTCCCTCCCCTCCAGCTCCTACAATGAGCAGTTCTTC
>few|TRBV2|TRBJ2-1|NA
CASTRLQNLYNEQFF
TGTGCCAGCACTAGACTGCAGAACCTCTACAATGAGCAGTTCTTC
>few|TRBV4-3|TRBJ1-5|NA
CASSQGRDLQPQHF
TGCGCCAGCAGCCAAGGGAGGGACCTTCAGCCCCAGCATTTT
>NA|TRBV6-5|TRBJ2-1|NA
CASRTLLMDEQFF
TGTGCCAGCCGGACTCTATTAATGGATGAGCAGTTCTTC
>NA|TRBV6-6|TRBJ1-1|TRBD1
CASSYWDRGSPEAFF
TGTGCCAGCAGTTACTGGGACAGGGGGTCCCCTGAAGCTTTCTTT
>NA|TRBV6-1|TRBJ1-1|NA
CASILMNTEAFF
TGTGCCAGCATCCTTATGAACACTGAAGCTTTCTTT
>NA|TRBV7-8|TRBJ1-2|NA
CASSLDWASYGYTF
TGTGCCAGCAGCTTAGACTGGGCCTCCTATGGCTACACCTTC
>few|TRBV10-2|TRBJ1-1|NA
CASSETPTGAEAFF
TGCGCCAGCAGTGAGACCCCGACAGGCGCTGAAGCTTTCTTT
>few|TRBV5-4|TRBJ2-7|TRBD2
CASSFPTSLEQYF
TGTGCCAGCAGCTTCCCGACTAGCCTCGAGCAGTACTTC
>few|TRBV29-1|TRBJ1-2|NA
CSVVTGGTSDGYTF
TGCAGCGTCGTTACAGGCGGCACGAGCGATGGCTACACCTTC
>few|TRBV5-1|TRBJ2-3|NA
CASSFGTPGTDTQYF
TGCGCCAGCAGCTTCGGGACACCCGGCACAGATACGCAGTATTTT
>NA|TRBV11-2|TRBJ2-7|NA
CASSRPARTVPYEQYF
TGTGCCAGCAGCCGGCCGGCGAGGACAGTTCCTTACGAGCAGTACTTC
>few|TRBV10-3|TRBJ2-5|TRBD2
CAISDPGLAGDQETQYF
TGTGCCATCAGTGATCCAGGACTAGCGGGGGATCAAGAGACCCAGTACTTC
>few|TRBV11-2|TRBJ2-2|TRBD1
CASSPRTGSTGELFF
TGTGCCAGCAGCCCCCGGACAGGATCCACCGGGGAGCTGTTTTTT
>few|TRBV2|TRBJ1-2|NA
CASTPRVGQVYGYTF
TGTGCCAGCACCCCCCGCGTGGGGCAGGTCTATGGCTACACCTTC
>NA|TRBV18|TRBJ1-1|TRBD1
CASSPRDRAPMNTEAFF
TGTGCCAGCTCACCACGGGACAGGGCACCCATGAACACTGAAGCTTTCTTT
>NA|TRBV5-1|TRBJ2-7|TRBD2
CASFGGTSGELGEQYF
TGCGCCAGCTTCGGGGGGACTAGCGGGGAATTGGGCGAGCAGTACTTC
>NA|TRBV11-2|TRBJ2-7|NA
CASSRDSSSYEQYF
TGTGCCAGCAGCCGGGACTCCAGCTCCTACGAGCAGTACTTC
>NA|TRBV9|TRBJ1-1|TRBD1
CASSSQTGEEAFF
TGTGCCAGCAGCTCCCAGACAGGGGAGGAAGCTTTCTTT
>few|TRBV6-1|TRBJ2-5|TRBD1
CASRDRGRGETQYF
TGTGCCAGCCGAGACAGGGGGCGCGGAGAGACCCAGTACTTC
>few|TRBV27|TRBJ2-2|TRBD2
CASSLSGLAGGNTGELFF
TGTGCCAGCAGTTTATCGGGACTAGCGGGGGGCAACACCGGGGAGCTGTTTTTT
>NA|TRBV6-5|TRBJ1-3|NA
CASSYGRQRNTIYF
TGTGCCAGCAGTTACGGGAGACAAAGGAACACCATATATTTT
>NA|TRBV19|TRBJ1-4|NA
CASSMQGGDEKLFF
TGTGCCAGTAGTATGCAGGGCGGGGATGAAAAACTGTTTTTT
>NA|TRBV19|TRBJ1-6|NA
CASSIDQYNSPLHF
TGTGCCAGTAGTATTGATCAGTATAATTCACCCCTCCACTTT
>few|TRBV2|TRBJ2-7|NA
CASNSGAISTYEQYF
TGTGCCAGCAACTCGGGTGCTATTAGCACGTACGAGCAGTACTTC
>NA|TRBV2|TRBJ1-2|TRBD1
CASSRQGENYGYTF
TGTGCCAGCAGCCGACAGGGGGAAAACTATGGCTACACCTTC
>NA|TRBV4-2|TRBJ2-2|NA
CASSQESGASSGELFF
TGTGCCAGCAGCCAAGAGTCAGGGGCCTCATCCGGGGAGCTGTTTTTT
>NA|TRBV7-9|TRBJ2-1|TRBD1
CASATGGVRREFF
TGTGCCAGCGCAACAGGGGGAGTTAGGAGGGAGTTCTTC
>many|TRBV10-3|TRBJ2-7|NA
CAIRDIVIDEQYF
TGTGCCATCCGGGACATCGTTATCGACGAGCAGTACTTC
>few|TRBV7-9|TRBJ2-7|TRBD1
CASTGTGESYEQYF
TGTGCCAGCACAGGGACAGGTGAATCCTACGAGCAGTACTTC
>few|TRBV27|TRBJ2-2|TRBD1
CASSDRGNTGELFF
TGTGCCAGCAGCGACAGGGGCAACACCGGGGAGCTGTTTTTT
>NA|TRBV9|TRBJ1-1|NA
CASSVTGWDTEAFF
TGTGCCAGCAGCGTAACAGGGTGGGACACTGAAGCTTTCTTT
>NA|TRBV19|TRBJ2-3|NA
CASSMGAADTQYF
TGTGCCAGTAGTATGGGGGCGGCGGATACGCAGTATTTT
>NA|TRBV10-3|TRBJ2-7|TRBD2
CAISALAGGPYEQYF
TGTGCCATCAGTGCCTTAGCGGGGGGTCCCTACGAGCAGTACTTC
>few|TRBV6-6|TRBJ2-1|NA
CASSSHGGRSDEQFF
TGTGCTAGCAGTTCCCATGGGGGCCGGTCAGATGAGCAGTTCTTC
>NA|TRBV2|TRBJ1-2|TRBD1
CASPGQGATYGYTF
TGTGCCAGCCCGGGACAGGGGGCCACCTATGGCTACACCTTC
>few|TRBV5-6|TRBJ2-2|NA
CASSLTGGADTGELFF
TGTGCCAGCAGCTTGACGGGGGGCGCCGACACCGGGGAGCTGTTTTTT
>few|TRBV15|TRBJ2-3|TRBD2
CATSTLGLAGEDTQYF
TGTGCCACCAGCACCCTGGGACTAGCGGGGGAAGATACGCAGTATTTT
>few|TRBV7-8|TRBJ2-7|NA
CASSPRGSGTKFLEQYF
TGTGCCAGCAGCCCCCGGGGGTCGGGCACGAAGTTTCTCGAGCAGTACTTC
>NA|TRBV2|TRBJ2-3|TRBD2
CASSLAGTDTQYF
TGTGCCAGCAGCCTAGCGGGCACAGATACGCAGTATTTT
>NA|TRBV6-5|TRBJ2-1|TRBD2
CASSITGGPYNEQFF
TGTGCCAGCAGCATAACGGGGGGGCCCTACAATGAGCAGTTCTTC
>NA|TRBV6-1|TRBJ2-1|NA
CASLEDSYNEQFF
TGTGCCAGCTTAGAAGACAGCTACAATGAGCAGTTCTTC
>NA|TRBV7-6|TRBJ2-3|NA
CASSLGGMGLKDTQYF
TGTGCCAGCAGCTTGGGAGGAATGGGATTGAAAGATACGCAGTATTTT
>few|TRBV10-1|TRBJ1-6|NA
CASSVGGNSPLHF
TGCGCCAGCAGCGTTGGGGGCAATTCACCCCTCCACTTT
>NA|TRBV6-6|TRBJ2-5|NA
CASSYGGDAGETQYF
TGTGCCAGCAGTTACGGAGGGGACGCTGGAGAGACCCAGTACTTC
>few|TRBV19|TRBJ1-6|TRBD1
CASRQGQQGSPLHF
TGTGCCAGTCGACAGGGGCAGCAAGGATCACCCCTCCACTTT
>NA|TRBV6-5|TRBJ2-7|TRBD1
CASGTGGLKFYEQYF
TGTGCCAGCGGGACAGGGGGCCTCAAATTCTACGAGCAGTACTTC
>NA|TRBV7-9|TRBJ2-3|NA
CASSLDRTTDTQYF
TGTGCCAGCAGCTTGGACAGAACAACAGATACGCAGTATTTT
>few|TRBV11-2|TRBJ1-6|NA
CASRVGGIHNSPLHF
TGTGCCAGCAGGGTCGGGGGGATCCATAATTCACCCCTCCACTTT
>NA|TRBV4-1|TRBJ1-2|NA
CASSQVGDTNYGYTF
TGCGCCAGCAGCCAAGTCGGGGATACTAACTATGGCTACACCTTC
>NA|TRBV19|TRBJ1-6|NA
CASNQGKDSPLHF
TGTGCCAGTAATCAGGGGAAGGATTCACCCCTCCACTTT
>few|TRBV13|TRBJ2-1|NA
CASSPRGGGGNEQFF
TGTGCCAGCTCCCCAAGGGGGGGCGGTGGGAATGAGCAGTTCTTC
>NA|TRBV7-8|TRBJ1-1|NA
CASSLLGGQVVTEAFF
TGTGCCAGCAGCTTACTGGGAGGGCAGGTGGTCACTGAAGCTTTCTTT
>NA|TRBV5-4|TRBJ1-2|NA
CASSLTGLRDYGYTF
TGTGCCAGCAGCTTAACAGGGCTAAGAGACTATGGCTACACCTTC